This entry describes one T cell receptor beta chain. The antigen remains undetermined. The data stem from a study of regulatory T cells in long-lasting Graves disease. The study, taken as a whole, reports: Favoring TRBV28, TRBJ1-2 and TRBJ2-5 was a feature seen in persistent disease.

Specified time point: newly diagnosed GD, antithyroid drugs for less than 3 months. RNA isolated from PBMCs was used to make the TCR library. This CDR3 contains 13 residues. CDR1 is MNHEY, CDR2 SMNVEV, per germline (reference sequence). Losses at the gene ends were 4 bases for V and 9 bases for J; bases not matched to a gene: 5. TCR beta libraries were built with iRepertoire HTBI primers and Arm-PCR of CDR3 regions. TCRdb itself ran the multiplex PCR reads through MiXCR, one entry per CDR3 protein. This table holds a few hundred thousand distinct CDR3 sequences, over 15% found once. The sample was also linked to a second study, of T cells in Graves' hyperthyroidism and ophthalmopathy.

The chain is built from TRBV27 and TRBJ2-1; 8 bases line up with TRBD2. Sequenced here: peripheral blood mononuclear cells (PBMCs), sampled at new diagnosis, from a patient treated with antithyroid drugs. The receptor's source is a woman between 18 and 29 years old with Graves disease. Written as DNA, the CDR3 is TGTGCCAGCAGTTACGGGAGGGGCTCTGAGCAGTTCTTC. Its translation: CASSYGRGSEQFF.